This is a list of T cell receptor beta chains from one sample in a study of shared clonotypes between healthy human individuals. Clones were read by immunoSEQ multiplex PCR, and TCRdb kept only the in-frame ones, dropping some. The sample records around 2,000,000 clones, about 92% being singletons. Sequences were obtained from naive CD8+ T cells from PBMCs. The receptors were gathered from a man between 18 and 35 years old in good health. Some clones in this sample may be carry-over from other donors' samples. The CDR3 runs from the conserved cysteine through the conserved F or W. A D gene is named only where the DNA matches it firmly. Clone size is stated in some rows and not others, as once, few, many or a class when expanded.

clone_size: NA; j_call: TRBJ1-3; v_call: TRBV5-4; d_call: NA; cdr3_nt: TGTGCCAGCAGCTTTCACACCTCTGGAAACACCATATATTTT; cdr3_aa: CASSFHTSGNTIYF
clone_size: NA; j_call: TRBJ2-1; v_call: TRBV6-5; d_call: NA; cdr3_nt: TGTGCCAGCAGTTACTCGGAAAGCCCCAATGAGCAGTTCTTC; cdr3_aa: CASSYSESPNEQFF
clone_size: NA; j_call: TRBJ2-5; v_call: TRBV25-1; d_call: TRBD1; cdr3_nt: TGTGCCAGCAGTGAATACAGCCGGCCGGACAGGGCAGAGACCCAGTACTTC; cdr3_aa: CASSEYSRPDRAETQYF
clone_size: NA; j_call: TRBJ1-1; v_call: TRBV21-1; d_call: NA; cdr3_nt: TGTGCCAGCAGCAACGGATCTGGGTTGGGCACTGAAGCTTTCTTT; cdr3_aa: CASSNGSGLGTEAFF
clone_size: NA; j_call: TRBJ2-5; v_call: TRBV9; d_call: NA; cdr3_nt: TGTGCCAGCAGCGTAGGGGATGGGGGGACCCAGTACTTC; cdr3_aa: CASSVGDGGTQYF
clone_size: NA; j_call: TRBJ1-4; v_call: TRBV28; d_call: TRBD1; cdr3_nt: TGTGCCAGCAGTCCCTGGGCAGGGGGCCAGACTAATGAAAAACTGTTTTTT; cdr3_aa: CASSPWAGGQTNEKLFF
clone_size: once; j_call: TRBJ2-7; v_call: TRBV27; d_call: TRBD2; cdr3_nt: TGTGCCAGCAGTTTAGCGGGAGGAGCGTACGAGCAGTACTTC; cdr3_aa: CASSLAGGAYEQYF
clone_size: few; j_call: TRBJ1-1; v_call: TRBV29-1; d_call: NA; cdr3_nt: TGCAGCGTTGATTGGGGGCCGAACACTGAAGCTTTCTTT; cdr3_aa: CSVDWGPNTEAFF
clone_size: NA; j_call: TRBJ2-1; v_call: TRBV19; d_call: NA; cdr3_nt: TGTGCCAGTAGTATTACGTGGGGGCGGGTATCAAATGAGCAGTTCTTC; cdr3_aa: CASSITWGRVSNEQFF
clone_size: many; j_call: TRBJ1-5; v_call: TRBV27; d_call: TRBD1; cdr3_nt: TGTGCCAGCACGGCTTTGACAGGGGGCGAGAGCAATCAGCCCCAGCATTTT; cdr3_aa: CASTALTGGESNQPQHF
clone_size: NA; j_call: TRBJ2-1; v_call: TRBV2; d_call: NA; cdr3_nt: TGTGCCAGCAGTGAAGGGCTAGTAGGGTATGAGCAGTTCTTC; cdr3_aa: CASSEGLVGYEQFF
clone_size: NA; j_call: TRBJ1-1; v_call: TRBV7-9; d_call: TRBD1; cdr3_nt: TGTGCCAGCAGCCCCCTTGGACAGGGAAGCACTGAAGCTTTCTTT; cdr3_aa: CASSPLGQGSTEAFF
clone_size: once; j_call: TRBJ2-7; v_call: TRBV27; d_call: NA; cdr3_nt: TGTGCCACCTACTCCTACGAGCAGTACTTC; cdr3_aa: CATYSYEQYF
clone_size: NA; j_call: TRBJ2-1; v_call: TRBV30; d_call: NA; cdr3_nt: TGTGCCTGGAAATCAGGACAGATGCTTAATGAGCAGTTCTTC; cdr3_aa: CAWKSGQMLNEQFF
clone_size: NA; j_call: TRBJ2-7; v_call: TRBV5-1; d_call: NA; cdr3_nt: TGCGCCAGCAGACTCAGCTACGAGCAGTACTTC; cdr3_aa: CASRLSYEQYF
clone_size: NA; j_call: TRBJ2-3; v_call: TRBV9; d_call: NA; cdr3_nt: TGTGCCAGCAGCGAGGAGGGGCGCACAGATACGCAGTATTTT; cdr3_aa: CASSEEGRTDTQYF
clone_size: NA; j_call: TRBJ1-1; v_call: TRBV28; d_call: NA; cdr3_nt: TGTGCCAGCAGTTGGGTCAGGGTGCCTGAAGCTTTCTTT; cdr3_aa: CASSWVRVPEAFF
clone_size: NA; j_call: TRBJ2-1; v_call: TRBV7-3; d_call: TRBD2; cdr3_nt: TGTGCCAGCAGCGCGGGACTAGCGGACAATGAGCAGTTCTTC; cdr3_aa: CASSAGLADNEQFF
clone_size: NA; j_call: TRBJ2-2; v_call: TRBV29-1; d_call: TRBD2; cdr3_nt: TGCAGCGGACATTTTGGACTAGGCCAACCGGGGGAGCTGTTTTTT; cdr3_aa: CSGHFGLGQPGELFF
clone_size: NA; j_call: TRBJ1-5; v_call: TRBV7-3; d_call: NA; cdr3_nt: TGTGCCAGCAGCTTAAAGAGGGCAGGGGGCAATCAGCCCCAGCATTTT; cdr3_aa: CASSLKRAGGNQPQHF
clone_size: NA; j_call: TRBJ2-7; v_call: TRBV4-2; d_call: NA; cdr3_nt: TGTGCCAGCAGCCAAGTTATTGGGGGCGGCTACGAGCAGTACTTC; cdr3_aa: CASSQVIGGGYEQYF
clone_size: NA; j_call: TRBJ2-3; v_call: TRBV7-9; d_call: NA; cdr3_nt: TGTGCCAGCAGCTTATTTCGGGACACAGATACGCAGTATTTT; cdr3_aa: CASSLFRDTDTQYF
clone_size: NA; j_call: TRBJ2-1; v_call: TRBV5-4; d_call: NA; cdr3_nt: TGTGCCAGCAGCTTGAGGAGGGAATCCTACAATGAGCAGTTCTTC; cdr3_aa: CASSLRRESYNEQFF
clone_size: NA; j_call: TRBJ2-1; v_call: TRBV2; d_call: TRBD2; cdr3_nt: TGTGCCAGCAGTAAAACGACTAGCGGCTACAATGAGCAGTTCTTC; cdr3_aa: CASSKTTSGYNEQFF
clone_size: once; j_call: TRBJ1-2; v_call: TRBV10-3; d_call: NA; cdr3_nt: TGTGCCATCACTGAGGACAGATTTTTTAACTATGGCTACACCTTC; cdr3_aa: CAITEDRFFNYGYTF
clone_size: once; j_call: TRBJ2-1; v_call: TRBV19; d_call: NA; cdr3_nt: TGTGCCAGTAGTATAGCGGGAGTGAGCAATGAGCAGTTCTTC; cdr3_aa: CASSIAGVSNEQFF
clone_size: NA; j_call: TRBJ2-7; v_call: TRBV27; d_call: NA; cdr3_nt: TGTGCCAGCAGTCTCCGACAGAGAAGCTACGAGCAGTACTTC; cdr3_aa: CASSLRQRSYEQYF
clone_size: NA; j_call: TRBJ2-4; v_call: TRBV9; d_call: NA; cdr3_nt: TGTGCCAGCAGTGGGCCCCCCAAAAACATTCAGTACTTC; cdr3_aa: CASSGPPKNIQYF
clone_size: NA; j_call: TRBJ2-7; v_call: TRBV7-6; d_call: NA; cdr3_nt: TGTGCCAGCAGCGAAGAACAGGGTAGCTCCTACGAGCAGTACTTC; cdr3_aa: CASSEEQGSSYEQYF
clone_size: NA; j_call: TRBJ2-7; v_call: TRBV10-3; d_call: TRBD1; cdr3_nt: TGTGCCATCAGTGAGTGGACAGGGCCTTCCTACGAGCAGTACTTC; cdr3_aa: CAISEWTGPSYEQYF
clone_size: NA; j_call: TRBJ2-7; v_call: TRBV7-9; d_call: TRBD1; cdr3_nt: TGTGCCAGCAGCTTTATTGGGACAGAACTATCCTACGAGCAGTACTTC; cdr3_aa: CASSFIGTELSYEQYF
clone_size: NA; j_call: TRBJ2-1; v_call: TRBV25-1; d_call: NA; cdr3_nt: TGTGCCAGCAGTGAAACCCAGAAGCAGTTCTTC; cdr3_aa: CASSETQKQFF
clone_size: NA; j_call: TRBJ2-7; v_call: TRBV29-1; d_call: TRBD2; cdr3_nt: TGCAGCGGACTAGCGGGAGGTGGCGAGCAGTACTTC; cdr3_aa: CSGLAGGGEQYF